One sample yielded the 3 T cell receptor beta chains listed below, sequenced in a study of cytomegalovirus exposure and HLA in healthy donors. 60 Vbeta and 13 Jbeta primers were used in PCR. Method: immunoSEQ multiplex PCR; TCRdb's copy keeps in-frame clones and lacks some. The table has about 220,000 clones, roughly 82% seen once. Specimen: PBMCs. These receptors were taken from a woman between 40 and 50 years old in good health and CMV-seropositive.

The chain links TRBV30 to TRBJ1-6, with 7 bases aligning to TRBD1. Germline V lookup: CDR1 GTSNPN, CDR2 SVGIG (reference sequence). The CDR3 runs 12 residues. The V gene end was trimmed by 2 bases and the J gene end by 10 bases; junction bases not matched to a gene: 2. The CDR3: CAWSRGPSPLHF. Written as DNA, the CDR3 is TGTGCCTGGAGTAGGGGGCCCTCACCCCTCCACTTT.

Only a few counts were recorded for this clone. This chain connects TRBV5-1 to TRBJ2-1; D is perhaps TRBD2 (6 bases). Trimming pared 1 base from V and 0 bases from J, leaving 8 bases between. Germline V gene lookup returns CDR1 SGHRS and CDR2 YFSETQ. CDR3 length: 15 residues. CDR3 sequence: CASSLSGDSYNEQFF. CDR3 DNA sequence: TGCGCCAGCAGCTTGTCGGGGGACTCCTACAATGAGCAGTTCTTC.

The chain joins TRBV6-5 to TRBJ1-1; no definite D call. CDR1 MNHEY and CDR2 SVGAGI come from the germline V gene. The germline V and J ends were trimmed by 4 bases and 5 bases, with 17 bases remaining between them. The CDR3 covers 15 residues. This CDR3 reads CASSSRSGPQTEAFF. Written as DNA, the CDR3 is TGTGCCAGCAGTTCCAGAAGCGGGCCCCAAACTGAAGCTTTCTTT.